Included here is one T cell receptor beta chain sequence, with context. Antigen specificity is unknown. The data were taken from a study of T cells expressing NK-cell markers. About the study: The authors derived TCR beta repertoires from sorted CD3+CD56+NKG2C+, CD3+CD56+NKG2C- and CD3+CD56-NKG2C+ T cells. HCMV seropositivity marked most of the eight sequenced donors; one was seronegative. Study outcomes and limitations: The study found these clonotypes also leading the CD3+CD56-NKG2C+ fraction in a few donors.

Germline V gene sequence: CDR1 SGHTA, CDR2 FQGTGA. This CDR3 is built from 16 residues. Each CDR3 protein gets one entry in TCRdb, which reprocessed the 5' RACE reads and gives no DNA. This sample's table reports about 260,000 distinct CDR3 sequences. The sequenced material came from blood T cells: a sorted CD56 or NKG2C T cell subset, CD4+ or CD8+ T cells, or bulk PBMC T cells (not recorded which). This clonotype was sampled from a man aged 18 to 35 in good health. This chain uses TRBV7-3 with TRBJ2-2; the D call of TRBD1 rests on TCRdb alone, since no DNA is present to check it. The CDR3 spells CASSSWTGEDTGELFF. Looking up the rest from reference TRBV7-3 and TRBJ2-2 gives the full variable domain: GAGVSQTPSNKVTEKGKYVELRCDPISGHTALYWYRQSLGQGPEFLIYFQGTGAADDSGLPNDRFFAVRPEGSVSTLKIQRTERGDSAVYLCASSSWTGEDTGELFFGEGSRLTVL.